This note documents a single T cell receptor (beta chain) sequence. The antigen remains undetermined. Amplified TCR beta CDR3 regions derived from RNA transcripts. The primer set for the first-round RT-PCR of the TCR CDR3 was HTBI. Each CDR3 protein gets one entry after TCRdb re-called the multiplex PCR reads with MiXCR. The data contain fewer than 350,000 distinct CDR3 sequences, roughly 18% of them singletons. The record originates from a study of T cells in Graves' hyperthyroidism and ophthalmopathy. In the study overall: At initial diagnosis, before any treatment had begun, peripheral blood was obtained. Broader study findings: Most thyroid clonotypes expanded above 0.001 were also detected in blood. Stable hyperthyroidism was told apart from ophthalmopathy by a model built on 13 V-J features.

CDR1 LNHDA and CDR2 SQIVND come from the germline V gene (reference sequence). The V and J ends lost 5 bases and 0 bases respectively, with 14 bases between them. The CDR3 contains 17 residues. Diagnoses were made from clinical symptoms, serum measures (thyroxine and TRAb), thyroid ultrasound and orbital computed tomography. This TCR was sampled from a woman aged 45-59 years with Graves' hyperthyroidism. Sequencing was carried out using blood. The genes are TRBV19 and TRBJ2-6, with D possibly TRBD1 on 6 matching bases. The CDR3 nucleotides are TGTGCCAGTAGTCTAGGACAGAAGAACTCTGGGGCCAACGTCCTGACTTTC. This translates into CASSLGQKNSGANVLTF.